This TCR beta chain was sequenced for a study of blood T cell repertoires in COVID-19. Germline V lookup: CDR1 SGHRS, CDR2 YFSETQ. The CDR3 totals 15 residues. V gave up 1 base and J gave up 4 bases, with 15 bases separating them. Clones were read by immunoSEQ multiplex PCR, and TCRdb kept only the in-frame ones, dropping some. The repertoire consists of under 150,000 clones, with about 88% occurring once and the leading ten covering 3% to 3.5%. Sequencing input: peripheral blood. The chain is built from TRBV5-1 and TRBJ2-7, with D maybe TRBD1 (6 bases). This receptor was taken from a middle-aged man with acute or convalescent COVID-19. The CDR3 protein is CASSLSGETLYEQYF. The CDR3 DNA is TGCGCCAGCAGCTTGTCAGGGGAAACCCTGTACGAGCAGTACTTC.